The clone carrying this T cell receptor beta chain has ten or more counts. The antigen is unknown. The CDR3 consists of 12 residues. Trimming took off 3 bases at V and 3 bases at J, with 0 bases between the two ends. Clinical symptoms, serum thyroxine and TRAb, thyroid ultrasound and orbital computed tomography were used for the diagnoses. The sample originates from a study of T cells in Graves' hyperthyroidism and ophthalmopathy. TCR beta CDR3 regions were amplified from RNA. RT-PCR in the first round (using the HTBI primer set) targeted the TCR CDR3. Using its own MiXCR run on the multiplex PCR reads, TCRdb lists one record per CDR3 protein. The table records 45,000 or so distinct CDR3 sequences, around 48% of them present only once. General observations from the study: Most clonotypes that expanded in the thyroid above 0.001 also showed up in blood. A 13 V-J model separated ophthalmopathy from stable hyperthyroidism.

This chain joins TRBV12-3 or TRBV12-4 and TRBJ2-6; D remains unclear. What was sequenced was peripheral blood or thyroid tissue (not recorded which). The source is a woman aged 50 to 60 with Graves' hyperthyroidism. Here the CDR3 reads CASSFGANVLTF. Written as DNA, the CDR3 is TGTGCCAGCAGTTTTGGGGCCAACGTCCTGACTTTC.